The 11 T cell receptor beta chains given below trace back to one sample, sequenced in a study of shared clonotypes between healthy human individuals. The protocol was immunoSEQ multiplex PCR, while the TCRdb copy is restricted to in-frame clones and leaves out a portion. The sample gives roughly 1.5 million clones, approximately 98% of which show up once; 0.4% to 0.55% is in the top ten. Sequencing was carried out using naive CD4+ T cells sorted from blood. Subset described: CD45RA+ positively selected. The receptors derive from a man aged 25 to 45 in good health.

V is TRBV2 and J is TRBJ1-4, with D uncertain. CDR3 length equals 13 residues. V lost 6 bases, J lost 13 bases, and 18 bases lay in between. Germline CDR1 reads SNHLY; CDR2 reads FYNNEI. CDR3: CASSLRTEKLLFF. The CDR3 nucleotides are TGTGCCAGCAGCCTTAGGACGGAGAAATTACTGTTTTTT.

This sequence joins TRBV11-3 and TRBJ1-4; tentatively, D is TRBD1 (6 bases). Germline loops: CDR1 SGHNT, CDR2 YENEEA. The CDR3 runs to 16 residues. The V and J ends lost 5 bases and 8 bases respectively, with 21 bases between them. The CDR3 nucleotides are TGTGCCAGCAGCGCCACACGAGGGTGGGGGCTCGAAAAACTGTTTTTT. Its translation is CASSATRGWGLEKLFF. The full variable domain, its missing parts supplied by reference TRBV11-3 and TRBJ1-4, is EAGVVQSPRYKIIEKKQPVAFWCNPISGHNTLYWYLQNLGQGPELLIRYENEEAVDDSQLPKDRFSAERLKGVDSTLKIQPAELGDSAVYLCASSATRGWGLEKLFFGSGTQLSVL.

This clone was recorded only once. The chain is built from TRBV15 and TRBJ1-3, with a possible D match to TRBD1 (5 bases). Germline CDR1 is LNHNV and CDR2 is YYDKDF (reference sequence). Trimming cost V 0 bases and J 7 bases, with 25 bases left between them. CDR3 length: 19 residues. Written as DNA, the CDR3 is TGTGCCACCAGCAGAGATCTATTTCAAGGGACGACCCTAATGAACACCATATATTTT. This translates into CATSRDLFQGTTLMNTIYF.

CDR3 residues: CASSTRGGSSYNEQFF. For the CDR3, the DNA is TGTGCCAGCAGCACGAGGGGCGGGAGTTCCTACAATGAGCAGTTCTTC. The chain has TRBV9 and TRBJ2-1, with 7 bases aligning to TRBD2. The germline V gene encodes CDR1 SGDLS and CDR2 YYNGEE. CDR3 length: 16 residues. The ends lost 4 bases at V and 1 base at J; junction bases unmatched: 8.

V usage is TRBV7-7 and J usage is TRBJ2-7, with no clear D. The CDR3 covers 13 residues. The V gene lost 5 bases and the J gene lost 5 bases, with 13 bases spanning the gap. Looked up from germline, CDR1 is SSHAT and CDR2 is FNYEAQ (reference sequence). The CDR3 reads CASSRRPQDEQYF. The CDR3 DNA follows: TGTGCCAGCAGCCGCCGGCCGCAGGACGAGCAGTACTTC.

J is TRBJ2-1 and V is TRBV7-7, with TRBD2 matching 7 bases. Trimming took 4 bases from V and 7 from J; bases not matched to a gene: 13. This CDR3 is 16 amino acids long. From germline, CDR1 is SSHAT and CDR2 FNYEAQ (reference sequence). The CDR3 region is CASSSAGNAGVNEQFF. DNA for the CDR3: TGTGCCAGCAGCTCCGCCGGTAATGCGGGGGTGAATGAGCAGTTCTTC.

For this clone: One junction end does not reproduce the germline sequence, and a read error may be involved. The chain carries TRBV7-7 and TRBJ2-2, with 7 positions matching TRBD2. CDR3 length: 16 residues. Germline assignment: CDR1 SSHAT and CDR2 FNYEAQ (reference sequence). CDR3 in amino acids: CASSRLLAANTGELFF. CDR3 DNA: TGTGCTAGCAGCCGATTGCTAGCGGCGAACACCGGGGAGCTGTTTTTT. Variable domain in full (rest from reference TRBV7-7 and TRBJ2-2): GAGVSQSPRYKVTKRGQDVTLRCDPISSHATLYWYQQALGQGPEFLTYFNYEAQPDKSGLPSDRFSAERPEGSISTLTIQRTEQRDSAMYRCASSRLLAANTGELFFGEGSRLTVL.

The chain joins TRBV4-3 to TRBJ2-5; D is uncertain. Per germline, CDR1 LGHNA and CDR2 YSLEER. This CDR3 is built from 15 residues. V was cut by 0 bases and J by 1 base, with 9 bases left in between. In DNA form, the CDR3 reads TGCGCCAGCAGCCAAGAGGGGATGATCCAAGAGACCCAGTACTTC. Its protein is CASSQEGMIQETQYF.

V gene TRBV5-4 combines with J gene TRBJ2-1; 10 bases are shared with TRBD2. Germline CDR1 reads SGHNT; CDR2 reads YYREEE (reference sequence). Trimming cost V 4 bases and J 6 bases; bases outside gene matches: 10. CDR3 length equals 16 residues. As DNA, the CDR3 is TGTGCCAGCAGCGACTGGTTGGCTAGCGGGAGCAATGAGCAGTTCTTC. Amino acid sequence: CASSDWLASGSNEQFF.

V and J are TRBV2 and TRBJ2-3; 7 bases line up with TRBD2. The CDR3 runs 15 residues. The germline V gene has CDR1 SNHLY and CDR2 FYNNEI. J was trimmed by 0 bases and V by 6 bases; bases with no gene match: 6. The CDR3 DNA reads TGTGCCAGCAGCGCGAGCGGGGCTAGCACAGATACGCAGTATTTT. Protein: CASSASGASTDTQYF.

Comment on this clone: Other DNA sequences of this sample code for an identical CDR3. The chain recombines TRBV5-1 with TRBJ1-2; the match to TRBD1 covers 8 bases. The V gene end was trimmed by 4 bases and the J gene end by 4 bases; junction bases not matched to a gene: 6. The CDR3 covers 14 residues. Per germline, CDR1 SGHRS and CDR2 YFSETQ. The CDR3 reads CASSLGQGRYGYTF. CDR3 sequence (DNA): TGCGCCAGCAGCCTCGGACAGGGACGCTATGGCTACACCTTC.